Listed below are T cell receptor beta chains from one sample, sequenced in a study of cytomegalovirus exposure and HLA in healthy donors. Here immunoSEQ multiplex PCR was the method, and the copy in TCRdb shows in-frame clones only, minus some. The sample has 130,000 to 150,000 clones, and its top ten clones hold 0.96%. Sequencing input: PBMCs. These receptors all come from a male donor in good health and CMV-seronegative. Each CDR3 is given with its conserved first and last residue. Each record gives: D gene, V gene, J gene, CDR3 DNA, CDR3 protein. The D gene is left open where the match is weak.

>TRBD1|TRBV5-6|TRBJ1-2
TGTGCCAGCAGGGCGACAGGGCTTATAACCTATGGCTACACCTTC
CASRATGLITYGYTF
>NA|TRBV7-2|TRBJ2-7
TGTGCCAGCAGATCAGGGTCCTACGAGCAGTACTTC
CASRSGSYEQYF
>NA|TRBV30|TRBJ1-6
TGTGCCTGGAGTGTATCCCCCACAGGGATAAGTTCACCCCTCCACTTT
CAWSVSPTGISSPLHF
>NA|TRBV2|TRBJ1-5
TGTGCCAGCAGTGTCCCCGGTATTCAGCCCCAGCATTTT
CASSVPGIQPQHF
>TRBD1|TRBV9|TRBJ1-1
TGTGCCAGCAGCGTTGAGACAGGGGGCTTAACTGAAGCTTTCTTT
CASSVETGGLTEAFF
>TRBD2|TRBV29-1|TRBJ2-1
TGCAGCGTTGTTAGCGGGGGGGCGGAAAGTAATGAGCAGTTCTTC
CSVVSGGAESNEQFF
>NA|TRBV7-2|TRBJ1-1
TGTGCCAGCAGTTGGGGGGGACCGAACACTGAAGCTTTCTTT
CASSWGGPNTEAFF
>TRBD1|TRBV7-9|TRBJ2-2
TGTGCCAGCAGCAGTGGACAGGGGGAGTTGGGGGAGCTGTTTTTT
CASSSGQGELGELFF
>NA|TRBV19|TRBJ2-1
TGTGCCAGTAGTAGGGGCCCGGCAGGGACTGCCTACAATGAGCAGTTCTTC
CASSRGPAGTAYNEQFF
>NA|TRBV19|TRBJ2-3
TGTGCCAGTAGCGGGAGTAGCACAGATACGCAGTATTTT
CASSGSSTDTQYF
>TRBD1|TRBV30|TRBJ1-1
TGTGCCTGGAGTGGGATGGACAGGGGGTATACTGAAGCTTTCTTT
CAWSGMDRGYTEAFF
>TRBD1|TRBV15|TRBJ1-2
TGTGCCACCAGCAGAGAAGGGGACAGGGGGAGCTATGGCTACACCTTC
CATSREGDRGSYGYTF
>TRBD2|TRBV19|TRBJ2-5
TGTGCCACCAGGAAGACTAGCGGGAGGATAAAGACCCAGTACTTC
CATRKTSGRIKTQYF
>TRBD1|TRBV9|TRBJ1-2
TGTGCCAGCAGCCATGAGATGACAGGGGTCAAGGATGGCTACACCTTC
CASSHEMTGVKDGYTF
>TRBD1|TRBV30|TRBJ1-1
TGTGCCTGGAGGGGGACAGGATTGGTGACTGAAGCTTTCTTT
CAWRGTGLVTEAFF
>TRBD1|TRBV18|TRBJ1-2
TGTGCCAGCTCACCCCCAGGGGGCGGGTACGGCTACACCTTC
CASSPPGGGYGYTF
>NA|TRBV19|TRBJ2-5
TGTGCCAGTAGTTCAAGGGACTTCGGGGAGACCCAGTACTTC
CASSSRDFGETQYF
>NA|TRBV27|TRBJ1-2
TGTGCCAGCAGTCCCGGCCTGGGCCTGATCGGCTACACCTTC
CASSPGLGLIGYTF
>NA|TRBV19|TRBJ2-7
TGTGCCAGTATCCTTAGCTCCTACGAGCAGTACTTC
CASILSSYEQYF
>TRBD1|TRBV6-6|TRBJ1-5
TGTGCCAGCAGTGACAGGGTTCAGCCCCAGCATTTT
CASSDRVQPQHF
>TRBD2|TRBV7-9|TRBJ2-1
TGTGCCAGCAGCTTTATAGCGGGAGCGGGGCAGTTCTTC
CASSFIAGAGQFF
>NA|TRBV5-6|TRBJ2-7
TGTGCCAGCAGCCTACGAGGAGCGCGTATATCCCTCGAGCAGTACTTC
CASSLRGARISLEQYF
>NA|TRBV4-3|TRBJ1-1
TGCGCCAGCAGCCAAGTAACCGGGTCTGAAGCTTTCTTT
CASSQVTGSEAFF
>TRBD1|TRBV9|TRBJ2-1
TGTGCCAGCAGTCTCCGGGACAGAGTCTACAATGAGCAGTTCTTC
CASSLRDRVYNEQFF
>NA|TRBV9|TRBJ2-3
TGTGCCAGCAGCCCCTGGGAGGGGGGAGGCACAGATACGCAGTATTTT
CASSPWEGGGTDTQYF
>TRBD2|TRBV4-2|TRBJ2-3
TGTGCCAGCAGCCAAGATCGCTCAGCGGGAGGGGGGGGCACAGATACGCAGTATTTT
CASSQDRSAGGGGTDTQYF
>TRBD2|TRBV5-1|TRBJ2-7
TGCGCCAGCAGCGCCGAGACTAGCGGGAGGATTTACGAGCAGTACTTC
CASSAETSGRIYEQYF
>TRBD1|TRBV27|TRBJ1-2
TGTGCCAGCAGTCGAAACCGGGACAGGGGGCGCGACTATGGCTACACCTTC
CASSRNRDRGRDYGYTF
>TRBD1|TRBV18|TRBJ1-1
TGTGCCAGCTCACCCCAGGGACAGGGGAACACTGAAGCTTTCTTT
CASSPQGQGNTEAFF
>TRBD2|TRBV4-2|TRBJ2-1
TGTGCCAGCAGCCAAGCTGCTAGCGGGAGTGTAAATGAGCAGTTCTTC
CASSQAASGSVNEQFF
>TRBD1|TRBV5-5|TRBJ2-7
TGTGCCAGCAGCCCGGGACAGGGAGTATCCTCCTACGAGCAGTACTTC
CASSPGQGVSSYEQYF
>TRBD1|TRBV9|TRBJ1-4
TGTGCCAGCAGCGTAGCTACCTGGACAGGGACGGAAAAACTGTTTTTT
CASSVATWTGTEKLFF
>NA|TRBV6-5|TRBJ1-1
TGTGCCAGCAGATCAGCAGGGGAAACTGAAGCTTTCTTT
CASRSAGETEAFF
>NA|TRBV30|TRBJ2-7
TGTGCCTGGAGTGTCAGCGACTACGAGCAGTACTTC
CAWSVSDYEQYF
>TRBD1|TRBV30|TRBJ1-1
TGTGCCTGGACCGCCGGGACAGGGGTCGCCACTGAAGCTTTCTTT
CAWTAGTGVATEAFF
>NA|TRBV5-1|TRBJ1-2
TGCGCCAGCAGCCCGGACGGGGATCTAGGAGGCTACACCTTC
CASSPDGDLGGYTF
>NA|TRBV18|TRBJ1-2
TGTGCCAGCTCACCCCTCGGGGATAACTATGGCTACACCTTC
CASSPLGDNYGYTF
>NA|TRBV30|TRBJ2-5
TGTGCCTGGAGTGTAGCAGGAGAGACCCAGTACTTC
CAWSVAGETQYF
>NA|TRBV7-9|TRBJ1-3
TGTGCCAGCAGCTTCGGAGGCGGAAACACCATATATTTT
CASSFGGGNTIYF
>TRBD1|TRBV30|TRBJ1-4
TGTGCCTGGAGAGATCCCGGGACAGAGGGTGAAAAACTGTTTTTT
CAWRDPGTEGEKLFF
>NA|TRBV5-1|TRBJ1-5
TGCGCCAGCAGCCCGACAGCGGGAGGGGGTTATCAGCCCCAGCATTTT
CASSPTAGGGYQPQHF
>TRBD2|TRBV11-2|TRBJ2-1
TGTGCCAGCAGCTTTCCTCCGGGACTAGCGGGATACAATGAGCAGTTCTTC
CASSFPPGLAGYNEQFF
>NA|TRBV30|TRBJ1-1
TGTGCCTGGAGTGAAAGCCAGGGGCGGCGACACACTGAAGCTTTCTTT
CAWSESQGRRHTEAFF